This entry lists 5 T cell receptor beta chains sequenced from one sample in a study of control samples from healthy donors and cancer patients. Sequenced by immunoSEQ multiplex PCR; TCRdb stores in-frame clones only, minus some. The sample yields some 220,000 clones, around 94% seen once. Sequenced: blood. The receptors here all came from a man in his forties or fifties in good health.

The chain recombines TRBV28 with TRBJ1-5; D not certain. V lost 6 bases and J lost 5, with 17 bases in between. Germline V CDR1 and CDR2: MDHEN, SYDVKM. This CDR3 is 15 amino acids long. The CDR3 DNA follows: TGTGCCAGCAGCCTCACTGGGCGGGGAGATCAGCCCCAGCATTTT. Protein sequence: CASSLTGRGDQPQHF.

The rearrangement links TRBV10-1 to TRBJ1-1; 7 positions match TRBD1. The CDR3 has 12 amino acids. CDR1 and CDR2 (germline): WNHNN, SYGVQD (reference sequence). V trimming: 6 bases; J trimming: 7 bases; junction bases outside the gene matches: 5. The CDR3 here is CASRCQGDEAFF. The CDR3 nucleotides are TGCGCCAGCAGGTGCCAGGGGGATGAAGCTTTCTTT.

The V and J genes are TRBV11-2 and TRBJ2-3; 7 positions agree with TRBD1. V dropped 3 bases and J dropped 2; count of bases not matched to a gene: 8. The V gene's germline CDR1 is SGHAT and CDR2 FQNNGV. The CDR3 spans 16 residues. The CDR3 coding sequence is TGTGCCAGCAGCTTGGTGGGGACAGAGTACACAGATACGCAGTATTTT. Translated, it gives CASSLVGTEYTDTQYF. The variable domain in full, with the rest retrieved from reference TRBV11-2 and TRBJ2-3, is EAGVAQSPRYKIIEKRQSVAFWCNPISGHATLYWYQQILGQGPKLLIQFQNNGVVDDSQLPKDRFSAERLKGVDSTLKIQPAKLEDSAVYLCASSLVGTEYTDTQYFGPGTRLTVL.

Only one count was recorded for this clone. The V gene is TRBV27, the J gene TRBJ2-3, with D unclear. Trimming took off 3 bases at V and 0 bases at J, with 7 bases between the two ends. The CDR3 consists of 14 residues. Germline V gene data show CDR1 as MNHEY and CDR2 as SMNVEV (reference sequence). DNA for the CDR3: TGTGCCAGCAGTTTTGTGGCGAGCACAGATACGCAGTATTTT. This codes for CASSFVASTDTQYF.

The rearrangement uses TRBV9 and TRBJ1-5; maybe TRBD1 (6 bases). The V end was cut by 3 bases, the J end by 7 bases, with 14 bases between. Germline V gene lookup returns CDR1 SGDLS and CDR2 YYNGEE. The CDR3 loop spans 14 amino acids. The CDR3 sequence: CASSGGGTIQPQHF. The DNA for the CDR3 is TGTGCCAGCAGCGGGGGAGGGACAATCCAGCCCCAGCATTTT.